This TCR beta chain was profiled in a study of radiotherapy plus CTLA-4 blockade in lung cancer. The overall study: Objective responses occurred in around 18% of patients; about 31% had disease control.

The CDR3 has 13 residues. The ends were cut back, 7 bases at V and 0 bases at J, with 8 bases in the middle. The germline V gene has CDR1 SNHLY and CDR2 FYNNEI. Clones were sequenced by immunoSEQ multiplex PCR, and TCRdb holds only the in-frame ones, with some missing. The data show roughly 42,000 clones, roughly 79% seen once. This chain connects TRBV2 to TRBJ2-3; no definite D call. This sample comprised peripheral blood, obtained from a patient treated with radiotherapy plus ipilimumab. This sequence originates from a human donor with non-small cell lung cancer that progressed on radiotherapy plus ipilimumab. The CDR3 reads CASTGYSTDTQYF. The CDR3 coding sequence is TGTGCCAGCACCGGGTATAGCACAGATACGCAGTATTTT.